This T cell receptor beta chain was found in a study of cytotoxic CD8 clonotypes in ibrutinib-treated CLL. The overall study: The subjects consisted of about 10 relapsed/refractory and roughly 15 treatment-naive individuals, with approximately 18 IGHV unmutated. Overall, some 25 responses were partial and 2 complete; following median approximately 65 months, roughly 15 patients stayed remitted and about 12 progressed.

CDR1 and CDR2 from the germline V gene are LNHDA and SQIVND (reference sequence). V lost 6 bases and J lost 5, with 16 bases in between. The CDR3 sequence is 14 residues long. Clones were sequenced by immunoSEQ multiplex PCR, and TCRdb holds only the in-frame ones, with some missing. The sample consists of fewer than 150,000 clones, about 85% of them appearing once. Worth noting for this clone: Its matching antigen is unknown.

Study results and limitations: Pretreatment clonality was elevated relative to age-matched healthy donors and paralleled circulating CD8+ T-cell counts.

The rearrangement uses TRBV19 and TRBJ1-1, with a weak D call TRBD1 (6 bases). Sequencing was performed on PBMCs, taken after 24 months of ibrutinib treatment. This receptor was identified in a human donor with chronic lymphocytic leukemia. The DNA for the CDR3 is TGTGCCAGTAGCATCTCCAACACAGGGACTGAAGCTTTCTTT. As protein: CASSISNTGTEAFF.